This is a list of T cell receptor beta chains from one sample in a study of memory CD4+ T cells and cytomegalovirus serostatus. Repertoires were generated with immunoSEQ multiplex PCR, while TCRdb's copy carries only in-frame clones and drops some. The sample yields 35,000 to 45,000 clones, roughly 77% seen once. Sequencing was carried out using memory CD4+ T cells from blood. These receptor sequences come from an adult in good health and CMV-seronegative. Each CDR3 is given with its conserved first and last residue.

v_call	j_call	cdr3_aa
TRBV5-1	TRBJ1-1	CASSLQGSVGEAFF
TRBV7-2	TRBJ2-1	CASTSGGYNEQFF
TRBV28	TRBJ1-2	CASSLDNYGYTF
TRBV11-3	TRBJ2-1	CASSLDPYYNEQFF
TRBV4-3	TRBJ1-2	CASSRVPVNYGYTF
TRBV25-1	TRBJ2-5	CASSEGDKRETQYF
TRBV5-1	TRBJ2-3	CASSFTDTQYF
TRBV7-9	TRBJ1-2	CASSSRDGYGYTF
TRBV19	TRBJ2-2	CASRRQTGELFF
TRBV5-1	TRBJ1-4	CASTPDSTNEKLFF
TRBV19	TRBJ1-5	CASKDGFNQPQHF
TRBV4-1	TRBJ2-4	CASSQPQTGTNIQYF
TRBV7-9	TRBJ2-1	CASATRGYNEQFF
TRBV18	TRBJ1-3	CASSPGRGRSGNTIYF
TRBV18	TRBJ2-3	CASSPVGQGVDTQYF
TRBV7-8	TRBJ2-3	CASSLYRLPGLAGRGTQYF
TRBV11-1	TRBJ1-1	CASSFDRVNTEAFF